One sample yielded the 19 T cell receptor beta chains listed below, sequenced in a study of blood T cell repertoires in COVID-19. TCRdb's copy holds only in-frame clones and misses some; the assay was immunoSEQ multiplex PCR. The sample holds hundreds of thousands of clones, about nine tenths seen once. Material: peripheral blood. These receptors were taken from an older woman who had recovered from COVID-19.

The chain employs TRBV5-1 and TRBJ2-3; tentative D call: TRBD1 (5 bases). CDR3 length equals 13 residues. Trimming cost V 0 bases and J 6 bases, with 8 bases left between them. Germline-derived CDR1 and CDR2 are SGHRS and YFSETQ. CDR3 region: CASSLVGADTQYF. The DNA for the CDR3 is TGCGCCAGCAGCTTGGTAGGGGCGGATACGCAGTATTTT.

J is TRBJ1-1 and V is TRBV6-6, with a weak D call TRBD1 (6 bases). V was pared by 7 bases and J by 1 base, with 10 bases between. Per germline, CDR1 MNHNY and CDR2 SVGAGI (reference sequence). The CDR3 loop spans 13 amino acids. The CDR3 here is CASNLGGNTEAFF. The CDR3 DNA sequence: TGTGCCAGCAACCTAGGGGGGAACACTGAAGCTTTCTTT.

The rearrangement links TRBV7-2 to TRBJ2-5; 10 nucleotides line up with TRBD2. CDR3 size: 15 residues. Losses at the gene ends were 2 bases for V and 3 bases for J; bases not matched to a gene: 3. Germline assignment: CDR1 SGHTA and CDR2 FQGNSA. The CDR3 sequence: CASSLLGLAEETQYF. The CDR3 DNA follows: TGTGCCAGCAGCTTATTAGGACTAGCGGAAGAGACCCAGTACTTC.

In its sample, this clone was seen once. V usage is TRBV6-2 or TRBV6-3 and J usage is TRBJ1-4; 7 nucleotides match TRBD1. J was trimmed by 5 bases and V by 6 bases; bases with no gene match: 9. This CDR3 is built from 15 residues. Germline-derived CDR1 and CDR2 are MNHEY and SVGEGT. The CDR3 loop reads CASSEGAEINEKLFF. The CDR3 nucleotides read TGTGCCAGCAGCGAGGGGGCAGAGATAAATGAAAAACTGTTTTTT.

This sequence joins TRBV2 and TRBJ1-3; D gene ambiguous. V lost 3 bases and J lost 2, with 20 bases in between. This CDR3 has 18 amino acids. Germline assignment: CDR1 SNHLY and CDR2 FYNNEI. CDR3 nucleotides: TGTGCCAGCAGTGAGAAAGGTTGGGTAGTTCTAGCTGGAAACACCATATATTTT. Translating gives CASSEKGWVVLAGNTIYF.

The chain links TRBV5-1 to TRBJ1-4; 9 bases fit TRBD1. Germline trimming cut 5 bases from V and 7 bases from J; bases unmatched to any gene: 9. Germline V CDR1 and CDR2: SGHRS, YFSETQ. The CDR3 runs 15 residues. This chain's CDR3 is CASRLNLGQGEKLFF. The CDR3 DNA is TGCGCCAGCAGATTAAATTTGGGACAGGGTGAAAAACTGTTTTTT.

The table lists this clone with a count of one. The chain employs TRBV13 and TRBJ2-7; 7 bases align to TRBD1. The CDR3 has 16 residues. After removal of 5 bases from V and 5 bases from J, the junction contained 15 bases not matched to a gene. CDR1 PRHDT and CDR2 FYEKMQ come from the germline V gene (reference sequence). The CDR3 sequence: CASSQGTGTAFHEQYF. The CDR3 DNA reads TGTGCCAGCAGCCAAGGAACCGGGACAGCTTTCCACGAGCAGTACTTC.

There are a few counts of this clone. The CDR3 DNA reads TGTGCCAGCAGCCCCATCTCAGGGGCCAGGGCTTTTGAAGCTTTCTTT. It codes for CASSPISGARAFEAFF. This sequence joins TRBV7-9 and TRBJ1-1, with a tentative D call TRBD1 (6 bases). The CDR3 is 16 residues long. Trimming took 5 bases from V and 7 from J, leaving 23 bases between them. Germline CDR1 and CDR2: SEHNR and FQNEAQ (reference sequence).

CDR3 amino acids: CASSGLVIDTQYF. The DNA of the CDR3 is TGTGCCAGTTCGGGACTAGTGATAGATACGCAGTATTTT. This chain connects TRBV27 to TRBJ2-3; 8 bases are a match to TRBD2. The CDR3 loop spans 13 amino acids. The J segment lost 5 bases and the V segment lost 9 bases, leaving 7 bases of the junction unmatched. Germline V gene lookup returns CDR1 MNHEY and CDR2 SMNVEV (reference sequence).

This chain links TRBV28 with TRBJ1-6; 9 bases line up with TRBD1. The germline gives CDR1 MDHEN, CDR2 SYDVKM. The length of the CDR3 is 14 residues. Trimming at V came to 6 bases and at J to 9 bases, leaving 6 bases not matched to a gene. The DNA of the CDR3 is TGTGCCAGCAGCTATCTGGACAGGGGTTCACCCCTCCACTTT. This codes for CASSYLDRGSPLHF.

The gene calls are TRBV13 and TRBJ1-6, with TRBD1 as a possible D gene (6 bases). Trimming stripped 5 bases from V and 8 bases from J, with 13 bases between. The CDR3 spans 14 residues. The germline V gene encodes CDR1 PRHDT and CDR2 FYEKMQ (reference sequence). The CDR3 here is CASSPRDTYSPLHF. The CDR3, as DNA: TGTGCCAGCAGCCCCCGGGACACCTATTCACCCCTCCACTTT.

This chain connects TRBV6-5 to TRBJ2-7; D unresolved. The CDR3 runs 13 residues. The germline CDR1 and CDR2 sequences are MNHEY and SVGAGI. Trimming stripped 2 bases from V and 7 bases from J, with 12 bases between. In DNA, the CDR3 is TGTGCCAGCAGTTACAGAGAGAGGTTTGAGCAGTACTTC. Its translation: CASSYRERFEQYF.

This sequence joins TRBV7-9 and TRBJ1-2; possible D gene TRBD1, 5 bases. Per the germline V gene, CDR1 is SEHNR and CDR2 is FQNEAQ (reference sequence). The CDR3 sequence is 14 residues long. The V gene lost 0 bases and the J gene lost 4 bases, with 9 bases spanning the gap. The CDR3 bases are TGTGCCAGCAGCTTAGCCGGCGGGGGCTATGGCTACACCTTC. This sequence encodes CASSLAGGGYGYTF.

This sequence joins TRBV10-3 and TRBJ2-7, with 9 bases fitting TRBD1. Germline V gives CDR1 ENHRY, CDR2 SYGVKD. The CDR3 contains 13 residues. Trimming removed 6 bases from V and 7 bases from J; junction bases left unmatched: 7. The CDR3 sequence is CAIRETGGGEQYF. The DNA of the CDR3 is TGTGCCATCAGAGAGACAGGGGGAGGTGAGCAGTACTTC.

The rearrangement uses TRBV29-1 and TRBJ1-2; D is possibly TRBD1 (6 bases). The CDR3 runs to 13 residues. V lost 1 base and J lost 4, with 10 bases in between. Germline V CDR1 and CDR2: SQVTM, ANQGSEA. CDR3 loop: CSVEGTVGYGYTF. In nucleotides, the CDR3 is TGCAGCGTTGAAGGGACAGTGGGCTATGGCTACACCTTC.

In its sample, this clone was seen a few times. This chain links TRBV5-1 with TRBJ2-7, with 11 bases aligning to TRBD2. V gave up 2 bases and J gave up 8 bases; unmatched junction bases: 12. From germline, CDR1 is SGHRS and CDR2 YFSETQ. The CDR3 is 16 amino acids. In nucleotides, the CDR3 is TGCGCCAGCAGCTTCAATATAGCGGGGGGGCCCAACCAGCAGTACTTC. Translation: CASSFNIAGGPNQQYF.

This rearrangement joins TRBV6-5 to TRBJ2-7, with TRBD2 as a possible D gene (5 bases). Germline V lookup: CDR1 MNHEY, CDR2 SVGAGI. The CDR3 consists of 14 residues. The germline V and J ends were trimmed by 8 bases and 3 bases, with 17 bases remaining between them. CDR3 residues: CASEGTLPLYEQYF. The CDR3 nucleotides are TGTGCCAGCGAGGGTACTTTGCCTCTCTACGAGCAGTACTTC.

The chain has TRBV7-2 and TRBJ1-1; D perhaps matches TRBD1 (6 bases). Trimming stripped 6 bases from V and 0 bases from J, with 26 bases between. This CDR3 has 19 amino acids. From germline, CDR1 is SGHTA and CDR2 FQGNSA. The CDR3 reads CASRLRKTPADSLNTEAFF. The CDR3 DNA is TGTGCCAGCAGACTTCGGAAAACACCAGCGGACAGCTTGAACACTGAAGCTTTCTTT.

The CDR3 loop reads CATSDLRTGVHSLDEQYF. Here the CDR3 DNA reads TGTGCCACCAGTGATTTGAGGACAGGGGTTCATTCCCTAGACGAGCAGTACTTC. The chain carries TRBV24-1 and TRBJ2-7; 9 bases line up with TRBD1. The CDR3 runs to 18 residues. Losses at the gene ends were 0 bases for V and 5 bases for J; bases not matched to a gene: 13. CDR1 and CDR2 from the germline V gene are KGHDR and SFDVKD.